Presented here are 11 T cell receptor beta chains from one specimen sequenced in a study of T cells after yellow fever vaccination. TCRdb itself ran the 5' RACE reads through MiXCR, one entry per CDR3 protein. The data contain a few hundred thousand distinct CDR3 sequences, 8.5% to 9% of them singletons. The starting material was PBMCs, obtained on the day of the first yellow fever vaccination. The receptors derive from a man aged 18 to 29 who received the YFV17D yellow fever vaccine.

The chain combines TRBV20-1 with TRBJ2-3; no clear D. V lost 6 bases, J lost 2 bases, and 15 bases lay in between. This CDR3 contains 14 residues. Germline CDR1 and CDR2: DFQATT and SNEGSKA (reference sequence). The CDR3: CSATTQFVTDTQYF. CDR3 DNA sequence: TGCAGTGCCACTACCCAGTTCGTCACAGATACGCAGTATTTT.

In its sample, this clonotype was seen a few times. The chain is built from TRBV6-2 or TRBV6-3 and TRBJ1-5; D might be TRBD1 (5 bases). V was shortened by 0 bases and J by 4 bases, with 7 bases between the two germline ends. The CDR3 is 14 residues long. Germline loops: CDR1 MNHEY, CDR2 SVGEGT. CDR3 sequence: CASSYSGANQPQHF. The CDR3 nucleotides are TGTGCCAGCAGTTACTCCGGGGCAAATCAGCCCCAGCATTTT.

This clonotype came up many times. The CDR3 nucleotides read TGTGCCACCAGTGATTCGAGGGCCAATGAGCAGTTCTTC. Translating it yields CATSDSRANEQFF. J is TRBJ2-1 and V is TRBV24-1; TRBD2 might be the D (5 bases). Germline V gene lookup returns CDR1 KGHDR and CDR2 SFDVKD. The CDR3 runs to 13 residues. Trimming stripped 2 bases from V and 6 bases from J, with 7 bases between.

The chain recombines TRBV5-1 with TRBJ2-6; D is undetermined. The V gene's germline CDR1 is SGHRS and CDR2 YFSETQ. With 4 bases removed from V and 0 bases from J, the gap between germline ends came to 8 bases. The CDR3 loop spans 15 amino acids. In DNA form, the CDR3 reads TGCGCCAGCAGCGACCAAGGCTCTGGGGCCAACGTCCTGACTTTC. It specifies CASSDQGSGANVLTF.

The sample holds a few counts of this clonotype. The rearrangement uses TRBV5-1 and TRBJ2-5; unclear D gene. This CDR3 has 13 residues. Germline V gene lookup returns CDR1 SGHRS and CDR2 YFSETQ. Trimming cost V 4 bases and J 4 bases, with 11 bases left between them. The CDR3, as DNA: TGCGCCAGCAGCGCAGGCCCGGGAGAGACCCAGTACTTC. Translation: CASSAGPGETQYF.

The rearrangement joins TRBV5-4 to TRBJ1-2; 8 positions agree with TRBD1. The J segment lost 7 bases and the V segment lost 4 bases, leaving 9 bases of the junction unmatched. The germline CDR1 and CDR2 sequences are SGHNT and YYREEE (reference sequence). The CDR3 loop spans 14 amino acids. CDR3 nucleotide sequence: TGTGCCAGCAGCCCGGATCGCCAGGGGGCTGGCTACACCTTC. Its translation: CASSPDRQGAGYTF.

The chain joins TRBV6-2 or TRBV6-3 to TRBJ2-7, with 9 bases that match TRBD1. The germline V gene encodes CDR1 MNHEY and CDR2 SVGEGT. The V segment lost 6 bases and the J segment 9 bases; nucleotides outside the gene matches: 15. CDR3 size: 15 residues. CDR3 sequence reads: CASREHGTGTRGQYV. In DNA, the CDR3 is TGTGCCAGCAGGGAACACGGGACAGGGACCCGGGGGCAGTACGTC.

The chain recombines TRBV7-9 with TRBJ1-1, with 7 bases matching TRBD1. V trimming: 1 base; J trimming: 8 bases; junction bases outside the gene matches: 13. This CDR3 region has 16 residues. Germline lookup yields CDR1 SEHNR and CDR2 FQNEAQ (reference sequence). Here the CDR3 reads CASSLDRGRGDSEAFF. The CDR3, as DNA: TGTGCCAGCAGCTTAGACCGCGGCAGGGGGGACTCGGAAGCTTTCTTT. Supplemented by reference TRBV7-9 and TRBJ1-1, the full variable domain reads DTGVSQNPRHKITKRGQNVTFRCDPISEHNRLYWYRQTLGQGPEFLTYFQNEAQLEKSRLLSDRFSAERPKGSFSTLEIQRTEQGDSAMYLCASSLDRGRGDSEAFFGQGTRLTVV.

The chain employs TRBV11-2 and TRBJ2-1; no reliable D call. There are 13 residues in the CDR3. V dropped 2 bases and J dropped 4 bases, with 6 bases sitting between them. Per germline, CDR1 SGHAT and CDR2 FQNNGV. CDR3 protein: CASSLQDYNEQFF. The CDR3 bases are TGTGCCAGCAGCTTACAAGATTACAATGAGCAGTTCTTC.

The chain carries TRBV18 and TRBJ1-2; a weak D match, TRBD1 (5 bases). Looked up from germline, CDR1 is KGHSH and CDR2 is LQKENI. Trimming stripped 0 bases from V and 8 bases from J, with 13 bases between. This CDR3 has 14 amino acids. The DNA for the CDR3 is TGTGCCAGCTCACCACCGAACGAGGGGAAAGGCTACACCTTC. Its protein is CASSPPNEGKGYTF.

This clonotype was observed at least ten times. The J gene is TRBJ2-1, the V gene TRBV7-2, with a possible D match to TRBD2 (6 bases). V lost 0 bases, J lost 8 bases, and 8 bases lay in between. The germline CDR1 and CDR2 sequences are SGHTA and FQGNSA. The CDR3 extends over 13 amino acids. In nucleotides, the CDR3 is TGTGCCAGCAGCTTAGCGTGGGGGGATGAGCAGTTCTTC. This translates into CASSLAWGDEQFF.